Described below is a single TCR beta chain sequence and its context. What it binds is not known. V lost 7 bases to trimming and J lost 0 bases, with 15 bases between them. Germline V gene lookup returns CDR1 LNHDA and CDR2 SQIVND (reference sequence). The CDR3 runs to 16 residues. Clones were read by immunoSEQ multiplex PCR, and TCRdb kept only the in-frame ones, dropping some. The sample contains some 60,000 clones, 86% of which appear only once. These data belong to a study of a mutant IDH1 vaccine in newly diagnosed glioma. The time point denotes: week 35, safety follow-up. It was 300 ug of mutant IDH1 20-mer peptide that made up each vaccine dose, given with topical imiquimod.

The chain has TRBV19 and TRBJ2-2; possibly TRBD1 for D (6 bases). The sequenced sample was PBMCs, obtained from a glioma patient whose treatment included an IDH1 peptide vaccine. The receptor was derived from a middle-aged man with glioma. CDR3 protein: CASTADRPTNTGELFF. CDR3 sequence (DNA): TGTGCCAGTACGGCAGACAGGCCAACGAACACCGGGGAGCTGTTTTTT.